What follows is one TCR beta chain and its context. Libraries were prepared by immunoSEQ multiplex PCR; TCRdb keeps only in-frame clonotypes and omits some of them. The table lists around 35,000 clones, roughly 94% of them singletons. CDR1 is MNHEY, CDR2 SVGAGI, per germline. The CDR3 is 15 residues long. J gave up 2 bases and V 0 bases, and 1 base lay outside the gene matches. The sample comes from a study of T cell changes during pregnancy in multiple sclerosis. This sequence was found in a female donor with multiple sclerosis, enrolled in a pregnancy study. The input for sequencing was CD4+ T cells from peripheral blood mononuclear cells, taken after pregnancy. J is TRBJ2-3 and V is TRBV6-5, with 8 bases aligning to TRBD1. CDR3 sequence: CASSYSGQDTDTQYF. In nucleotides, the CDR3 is TGTGCCAGCAGTTACTCGGGACAGGACACAGATACGCAGTATTTT.